A single T cell receptor beta chain is shown here with its context. In germline, CDR1 is MDHEN, CDR2 SYDVKM. Between the trimmed V and J ends, which lost 5 bases and 8 bases, there was a span of 15 bases. CDR3 length: 14 amino acids. As originally analysed: From reference gene primer amplification, estimates of nucleated cell counts were derived. Profiled with immunoSEQ multiplex PCR; TCRdb holds only in-frame clones, not every one. Clone size and the V and J calls come from that table; the DNA yielded D and trimming. The top ten hold approximately 20% of the sample, which has roughly 65,000 clones, roughly 80% seen once. The sample is drawn from a study of blood T cell repertoires in COVID-19. Turning to the study itself: PBMCs, B-cell-depleted T cells, or T cells provided the cDNA or gDNA that made up the material.

The chain has TRBV28 and TRBJ1-4; tentatively, D is TRBD1 (6 bases). What was sequenced was peripheral blood. The receptor comes from a human donor in a cohort sampled during active COVID-19. In DNA form, the CDR3 reads TGTGCCAGCAGTAGGGGAGGGGGGGGAGAAAAACTGTTTTTT. Its protein is CASSRGGGGEKLFF.